Sequencing of this TCR beta chain was carried out in a study of cytomegalovirus exposure and HLA in healthy donors. As concerns this clone: Its cognate antigen is unknown.

There are 15 residues in the CDR3. The germline V gene encodes CDR1 MNHNS and CDR2 SASEGT. Trimming removed 2 bases from V and 1 base from J; junction bases left unmatched: 3. PCR involved 60 Vbeta and 13 Jbeta primers. This table comes from immunoSEQ multiplex PCR, and its TCRdb copy is limited to in-frame clones, with some not included. The sample has 95,000 to 110,000 clones, about 74% seen once. Findings and limits, study-wide: Reported performance of the classifier showed diagnosis of cytomegalovirus status with high specificity and sensitivity. As a later analysis revealed, most CMV-associated TCR beta chains appeared HLA-restricted.

The sequence was obtained from a woman aged 40 to 49 in good health and CMV-seropositive. Source material: PBMCs. J is TRBJ1-1 and V is TRBV6-1; 8 bases agree with TRBD1. CDR3 nucleotides: TGTGCCAGCAGTGAATACAGGGGGGCGAACACTGAAGCTTTCTTT. Translated: CASSEYRGANTEAFF.